The 8 T cell receptor beta chains listed next were all sequenced from one sample in a study of cytomegalovirus exposure and HLA in healthy donors. The PCR used 60 Vbeta and 13 Jbeta primers. Some clones are missing from TCRdb's copy, which holds only in-frame ones; the method was immunoSEQ multiplex PCR. This repertoire shows tens of thousands of clones, roughly 78% found once; its top ten account for approximately 9.9%. The material sequenced was PBMCs. All receptors come from a man aged 35 to 55 in good health and CMV-seronegative.

The chain combines TRBV9 with TRBJ1-2, with 7 bases that match TRBD1. This CDR3 is built from 14 residues. The germline V gene has CDR1 SGDLS and CDR2 YYNGEE. J gave up 8 bases and V 4 bases, and 11 bases lay outside the gene matches. CDR3 sequence: CASSLTGQEGGYTF. CDR3 sequence (DNA): TGTGCCAGCAGCCTCACCGGACAGGAGGGGGGCTACACCTTC.

The chain has TRBV7-2 and TRBJ1-2; weak D call: TRBD1 (5 bases). Trimming removed 5 bases at V and 8 bases at J, with 24 bases between. The CDR3 runs to 16 residues. Germline V CDR1 and CDR2: SGHTA, FQGNSA. In DNA form, the CDR3 reads TGTGCCAGCAGCCGCACTGGCACAGGAACGATTCGGGGCTACACCTTC. It yields the protein CASSRTGTGTIRGYTF.

V and J are TRBV18 and TRBJ2-7; the match to TRBD2 covers 7 bases. Germline CDR1 reads KGHSH; CDR2 reads LQKENI. V shed 3 bases, J shed 4 bases, and the junction held 6 bases outside the gene matches. This CDR3 is 14 amino acids long. The DNA of the CDR3 is TGTGCCAGCTCACCTTCTTACGGGGGGTACGAGCAGTACTTC. This codes for CASSPSYGGYEQYF.

This chain connects TRBV11-2 to TRBJ2-1, with 8 bases matching TRBD2. The V and J ends lost 5 bases and 13 bases, in that order; junction bases with no gene match: 7. Germline-derived CDR1 and CDR2 are SGHAT and FQNNGV. This CDR3 contains 12 residues. The CDR3 DNA is TGTGCCAGCAGCAACCGGACTAGCCCCCAGTTCTTC. It is translated as CASSNRTSPQFF.

The chain is built from TRBV7-6 and TRBJ2-1; 10 positions match TRBD1. The junction had 6 bases not matched to a gene; V was cut back by 3 bases and J by 10 bases. This CDR3 has 14 residues. Germline-derived CDR1 and CDR2 are SGHVS and FNYEAQ. The CDR3 spells CASSFRQGAREQFF. CDR3 DNA: TGTGCCAGCAGCTTCCGACAGGGGGCTAGGGAGCAGTTCTTC.

The chain combines TRBV5-1 with TRBJ2-1, with 9 nucleotides matching TRBD2. CDR3 size: 13 residues. Germline-derived CDR1 and CDR2 are SGHRS and YFSETQ. J lost 9 bases, V lost 5 bases, and 6 bases had no gene match. DNA of the CDR3: TGCGCCAGCAGTTGGACTAGCGAGGGTGAGCAGTTCTTC. This sequence encodes CASSWTSEGEQFF.

This rearrangement joins TRBV9 to TRBJ2-2; D remains unclear. The CDR3 is 14 residues long. From germline, CDR1 is SGDLS and CDR2 YYNGEE. V lost 4 bases, J lost 4 bases, and 11 bases lay in between. CDR3 bases: TGTGCCAGCAGCTCACAGCTCAGCACCGGGGAGCTGTTTTTT. Its protein product is CASSSQLSTGELFF.

The chain employs TRBV5-1 and TRBJ2-2; TRBD2 matches 11 bases. Germline lookup yields CDR1 SGHRS and CDR2 YFSETQ. Trimming at V came to 0 bases and at J to 2 bases, leaving 12 bases not matched to a gene. CDR3 size: 20 residues. The CDR3 is CASSLVRTSGGLHNTGELFF. The CDR3 region has the DNA TGCGCCAGCAGCTTGGTCAGAACTAGCGGGGGCCTCCACAACACCGGGGAGCTGTTTTTT.